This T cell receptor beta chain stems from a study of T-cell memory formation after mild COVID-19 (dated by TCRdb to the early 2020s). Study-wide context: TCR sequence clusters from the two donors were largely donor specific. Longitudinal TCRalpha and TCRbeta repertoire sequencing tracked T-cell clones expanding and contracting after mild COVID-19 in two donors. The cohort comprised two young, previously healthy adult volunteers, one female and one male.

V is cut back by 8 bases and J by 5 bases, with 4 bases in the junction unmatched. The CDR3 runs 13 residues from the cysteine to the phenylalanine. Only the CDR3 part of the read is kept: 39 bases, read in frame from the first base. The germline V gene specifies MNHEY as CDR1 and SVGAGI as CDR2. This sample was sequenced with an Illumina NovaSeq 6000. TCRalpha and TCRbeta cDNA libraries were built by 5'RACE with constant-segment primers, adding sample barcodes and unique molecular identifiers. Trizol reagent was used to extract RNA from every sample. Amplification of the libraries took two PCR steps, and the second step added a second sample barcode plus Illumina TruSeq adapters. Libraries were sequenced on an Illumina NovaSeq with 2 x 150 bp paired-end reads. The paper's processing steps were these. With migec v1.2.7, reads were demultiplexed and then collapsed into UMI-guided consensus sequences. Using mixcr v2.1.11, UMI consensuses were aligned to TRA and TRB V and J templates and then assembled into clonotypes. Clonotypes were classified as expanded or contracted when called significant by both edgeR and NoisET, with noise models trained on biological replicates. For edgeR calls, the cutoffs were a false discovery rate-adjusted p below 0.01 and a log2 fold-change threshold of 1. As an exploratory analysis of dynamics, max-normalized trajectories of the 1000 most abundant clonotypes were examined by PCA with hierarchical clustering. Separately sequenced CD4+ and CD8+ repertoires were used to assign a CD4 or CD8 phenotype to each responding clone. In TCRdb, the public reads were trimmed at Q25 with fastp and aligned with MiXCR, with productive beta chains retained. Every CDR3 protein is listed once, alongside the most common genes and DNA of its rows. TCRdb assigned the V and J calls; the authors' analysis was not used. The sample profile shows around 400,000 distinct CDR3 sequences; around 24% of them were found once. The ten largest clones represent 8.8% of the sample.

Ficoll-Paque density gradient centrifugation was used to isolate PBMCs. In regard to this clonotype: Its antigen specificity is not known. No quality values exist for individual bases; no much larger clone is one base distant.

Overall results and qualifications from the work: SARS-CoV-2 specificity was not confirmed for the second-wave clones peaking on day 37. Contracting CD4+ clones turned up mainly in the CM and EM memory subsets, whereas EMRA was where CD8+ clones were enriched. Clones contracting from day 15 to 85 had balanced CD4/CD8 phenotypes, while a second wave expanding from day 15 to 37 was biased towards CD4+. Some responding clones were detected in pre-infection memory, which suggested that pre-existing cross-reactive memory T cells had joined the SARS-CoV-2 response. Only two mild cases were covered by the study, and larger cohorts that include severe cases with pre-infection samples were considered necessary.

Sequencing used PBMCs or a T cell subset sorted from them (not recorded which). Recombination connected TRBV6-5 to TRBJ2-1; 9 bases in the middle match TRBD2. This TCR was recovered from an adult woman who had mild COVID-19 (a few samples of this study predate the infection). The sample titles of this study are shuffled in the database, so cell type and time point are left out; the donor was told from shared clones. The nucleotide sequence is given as TGTGCCAGCCAGACTAGCGGCCACAATGAGCAGTTCTTC. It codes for CASQTSGHNEQFF.